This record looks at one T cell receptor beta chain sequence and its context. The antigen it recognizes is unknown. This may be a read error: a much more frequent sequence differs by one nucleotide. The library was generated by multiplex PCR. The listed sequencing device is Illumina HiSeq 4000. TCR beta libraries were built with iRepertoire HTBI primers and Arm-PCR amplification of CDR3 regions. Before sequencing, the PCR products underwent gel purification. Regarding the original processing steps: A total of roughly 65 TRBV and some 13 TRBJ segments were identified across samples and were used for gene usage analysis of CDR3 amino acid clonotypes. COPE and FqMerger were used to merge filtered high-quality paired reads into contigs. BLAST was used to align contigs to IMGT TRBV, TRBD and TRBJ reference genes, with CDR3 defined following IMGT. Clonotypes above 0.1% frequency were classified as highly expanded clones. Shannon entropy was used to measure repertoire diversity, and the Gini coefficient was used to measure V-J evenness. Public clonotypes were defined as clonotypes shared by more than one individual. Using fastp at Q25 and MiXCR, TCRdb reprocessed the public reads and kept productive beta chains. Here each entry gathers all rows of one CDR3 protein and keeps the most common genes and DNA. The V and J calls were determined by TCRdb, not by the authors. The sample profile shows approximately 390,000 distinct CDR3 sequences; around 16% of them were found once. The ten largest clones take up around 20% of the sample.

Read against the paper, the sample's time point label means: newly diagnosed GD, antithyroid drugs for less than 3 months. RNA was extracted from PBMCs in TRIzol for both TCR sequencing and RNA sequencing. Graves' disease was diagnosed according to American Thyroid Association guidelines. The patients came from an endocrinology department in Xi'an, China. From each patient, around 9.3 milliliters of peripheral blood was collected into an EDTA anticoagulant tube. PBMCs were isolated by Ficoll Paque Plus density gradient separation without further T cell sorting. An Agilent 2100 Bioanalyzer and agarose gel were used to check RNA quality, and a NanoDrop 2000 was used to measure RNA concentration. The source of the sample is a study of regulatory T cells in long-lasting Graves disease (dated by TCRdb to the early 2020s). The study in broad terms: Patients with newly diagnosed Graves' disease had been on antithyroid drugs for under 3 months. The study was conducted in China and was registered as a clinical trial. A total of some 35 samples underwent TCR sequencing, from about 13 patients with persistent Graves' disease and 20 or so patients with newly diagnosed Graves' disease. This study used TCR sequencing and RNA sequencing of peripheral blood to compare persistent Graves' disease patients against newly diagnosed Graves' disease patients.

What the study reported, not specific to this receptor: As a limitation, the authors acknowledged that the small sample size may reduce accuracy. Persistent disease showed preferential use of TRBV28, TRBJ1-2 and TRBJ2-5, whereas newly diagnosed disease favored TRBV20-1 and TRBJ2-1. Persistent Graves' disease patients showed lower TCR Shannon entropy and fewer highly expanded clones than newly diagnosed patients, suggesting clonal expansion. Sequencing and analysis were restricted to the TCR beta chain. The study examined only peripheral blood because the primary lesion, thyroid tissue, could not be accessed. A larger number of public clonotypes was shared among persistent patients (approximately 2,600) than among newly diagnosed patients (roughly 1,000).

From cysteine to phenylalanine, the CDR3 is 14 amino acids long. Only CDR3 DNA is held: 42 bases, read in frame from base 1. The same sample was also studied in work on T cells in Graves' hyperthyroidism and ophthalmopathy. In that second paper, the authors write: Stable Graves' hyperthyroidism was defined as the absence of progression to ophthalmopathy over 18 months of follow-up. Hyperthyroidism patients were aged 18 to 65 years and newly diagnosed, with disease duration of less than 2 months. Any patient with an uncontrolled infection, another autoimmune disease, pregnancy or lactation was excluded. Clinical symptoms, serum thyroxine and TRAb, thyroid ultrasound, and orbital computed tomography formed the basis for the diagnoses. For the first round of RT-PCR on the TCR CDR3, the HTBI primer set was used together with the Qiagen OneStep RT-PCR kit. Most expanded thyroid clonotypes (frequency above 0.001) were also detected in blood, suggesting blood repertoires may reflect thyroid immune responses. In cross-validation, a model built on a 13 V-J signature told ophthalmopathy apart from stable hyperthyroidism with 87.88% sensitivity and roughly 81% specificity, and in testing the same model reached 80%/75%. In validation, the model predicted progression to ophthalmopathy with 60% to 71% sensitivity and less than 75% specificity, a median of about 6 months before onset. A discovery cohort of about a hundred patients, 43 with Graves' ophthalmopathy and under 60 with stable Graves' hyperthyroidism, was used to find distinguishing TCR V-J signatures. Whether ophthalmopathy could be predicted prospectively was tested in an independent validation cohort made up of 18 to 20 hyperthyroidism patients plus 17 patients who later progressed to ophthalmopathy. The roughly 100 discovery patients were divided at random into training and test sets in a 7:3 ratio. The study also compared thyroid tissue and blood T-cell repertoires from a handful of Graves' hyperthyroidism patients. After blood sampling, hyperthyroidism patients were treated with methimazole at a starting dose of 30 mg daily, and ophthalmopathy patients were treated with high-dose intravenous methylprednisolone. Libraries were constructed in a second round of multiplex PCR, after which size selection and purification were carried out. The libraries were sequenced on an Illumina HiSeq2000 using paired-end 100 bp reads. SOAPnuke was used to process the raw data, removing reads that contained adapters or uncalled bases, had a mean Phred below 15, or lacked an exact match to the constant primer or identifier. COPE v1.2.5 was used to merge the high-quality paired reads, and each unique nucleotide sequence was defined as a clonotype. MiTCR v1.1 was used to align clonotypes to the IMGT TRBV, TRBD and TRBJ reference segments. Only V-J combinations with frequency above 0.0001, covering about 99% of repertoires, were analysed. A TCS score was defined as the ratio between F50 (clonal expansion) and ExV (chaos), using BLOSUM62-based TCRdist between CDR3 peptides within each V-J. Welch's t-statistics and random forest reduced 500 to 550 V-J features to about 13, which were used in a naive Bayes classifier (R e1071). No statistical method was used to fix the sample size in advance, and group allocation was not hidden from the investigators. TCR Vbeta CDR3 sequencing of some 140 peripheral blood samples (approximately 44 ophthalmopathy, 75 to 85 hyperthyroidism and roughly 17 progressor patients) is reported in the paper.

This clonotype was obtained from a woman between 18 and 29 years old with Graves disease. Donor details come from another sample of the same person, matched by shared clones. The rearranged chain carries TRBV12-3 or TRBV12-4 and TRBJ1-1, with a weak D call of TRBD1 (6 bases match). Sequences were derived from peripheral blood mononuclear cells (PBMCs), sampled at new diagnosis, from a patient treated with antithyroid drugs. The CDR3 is CASSLIQGAIEVFF. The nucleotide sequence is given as TGTGCCAGCAGTTTAATACAGGGAGCGATTGAAGTTTTCTTT.